A single sample gave rise to the 23 T cell receptor beta chains below, sequenced in a study of PD-1 blockade in classical Hodgkin lymphoma. Clones were sequenced by immunoSEQ multiplex PCR, and TCRdb holds only the in-frame ones, with some missing. The table includes tens of thousands of clones, 94% detected once. Time point in this sample: newly diagnosed, previously untreated cHL patient sample. Sequenced sample: peripheral blood mononuclear cells (PBMCs). The receptor source for this set is a human donor with classical Hodgkin lymphoma.

The V and J genes are TRBV28 and TRBJ1-2, with 9 positions matching TRBD1. Germline loops: CDR1 MDHEN, CDR2 SYDVKM. This CDR3 spans 15 amino acids. Trimming at V came to 7 bases and at J to 4 bases, leaving 10 bases not matched to a gene. CDR3 DNA: TGTGCCAGCACCAACAGGGGGCACCTTTTCTATGGCTACACCTTC. Translating gives CASTNRGHLFYGYTF.

This rearrangement joins TRBV19 to TRBJ2-1; a possible D gene is TRBD2 (6 bases). Germline CDR1 is LNHDA and CDR2 is SQIVND (reference sequence). The CDR3 totals 14 residues. Trimming cost V 4 bases and J 8 bases, with 15 bases left between them. The CDR3 spells CASSSWGERDEQFF. CDR3 in DNA: TGTGCCAGTAGTAGTTGGGGGGAGCGCGATGAGCAGTTCTTC.

The chain joins TRBV19 to TRBJ1-1; D gene uncertain. CDR3 size: 14 residues. Trimming pared 5 bases from V and 5 bases from J, leaving 15 bases between. The germline gives CDR1 LNHDA, CDR2 SQIVND (reference sequence). CDR3 amino acids: CASSYEVYRTEAFF. CDR3 coding DNA: TGTGCCAGTAGTTACGAGGTCTATCGGACTGAAGCTTTCTTT. Complete variable domain (other parts from reference TRBV19 and TRBJ1-1): DGGITQSPKYLFRKEGQNVTLSCEQNLNHDAMYWYRQDPGQGLRLIYYSQIVNDFQKGDIAEGYSVSREKKESFPLTVTSAQKNPTAFYLCASSYEVYRTEAFFGQGTRLTVV.

The CDR3 spells CASSLDILYNEQFF. The CDR3 DNA follows: TGTGCCAGCAGCTTAGATATCCTATACAATGAGCAGTTCTTC. The chain has TRBV11-3 and TRBJ2-1; no definite D call. The germline V gene encodes CDR1 SGHNT and CDR2 YENEEA. The V end was cut by 0 bases, the J end by 4 bases, with 7 bases between. CDR3 length: 14 residues.

The V and J genes are TRBV11-3 and TRBJ2-5; TRBD2 matches 7 bases. This CDR3 has 14 residues. Germline CDR1 SGHNT, CDR2 YENEEA. V shed 1 base, J shed 5 bases, and the junction held 4 bases outside the gene matches. In nucleotides, the CDR3 is TGTGCCAGCAGCTTAGTCCGGGGGGTGGAGACCCAGTACTTC. Protein product: CASSLVRGVETQYF.

The chain joins TRBV4-3 to TRBJ1-2; 8 nucleotides align to TRBD1. The CDR3 sequence is 17 residues long. V lost 2 bases and J lost 6; bases outside the gene matches: 14. Germline CDR1 LGHNA, CDR2 YSLEER. CDR3 bases: TGCGCCAGCAGCCAAAATCTAGCCTTGACAGGGGTCGATGGCTACACCTTC. Its translation: CASSQNLALTGVDGYTF.

This sequence joins TRBV11-2 and TRBJ2-5, with 8 nucleotides matching TRBD1. CDR1 SGHAT and CDR2 FQNNGV come from the germline V gene. The CDR3 extends over 13 amino acids. Trimming took 4 bases from V and 5 from J; bases not matched to a gene: 3. The CDR3 region is CASSYGQGETQYF. CDR3 bases: TGTGCCAGCAGCTATGGACAGGGTGAGACCCAGTACTTC. Full variable domain (rest looked up from reference TRBV11-2 and TRBJ2-5): EAGVAQSPRYKIIEKRQSVAFWCNPISGHATLYWYQQILGQGPKLLIQFQNNGVVDDSQLPKDRFSAERLKGVDSTLKIQPAKLEDSAVYLCASSYGQGETQYFGPGTRLLVL.

This clone was detected only once. The chain employs TRBV15 and TRBJ1-5, with 7 bases lining up with TRBD1. The CDR3 loop spans 15 amino acids. J was trimmed by 7 bases and V by 0 bases; bases with no gene match: 6. CDR1 is LNHNV and CDR2 is YYDKDF in the germline V gene (reference sequence). CDR3 DNA: TGTGCCACCAGCAGAGATCGCAGGGGGTCACAGCCCCAGCATTTT. Amino acids: CATSRDRRGSQPQHF.

The rearrangement links TRBV7-3 to TRBJ2-2; 8 bases agree with TRBD1. Losses at the gene ends were 5 bases for V and 1 base for J; bases not matched to a gene: 0. The CDR3 has 14 amino acids. CDR1 SGHTA and CDR2 FQGTGA come from the germline V gene. The CDR3 sequence: CASSGQGNTGELFF. CDR3 DNA: TGTGCCAGCAGCGGACAGGGGAACACCGGGGAGCTGTTTTTT.

In this sample, this clone turned up once. CDR3 nucleotides: TGTGCCAGCAGTTGGGGGACAGGGGTTGGTCAGCCCCAGCATTTT. Protein sequence: CASSWGTGVGQPQHF. The rearrangement links TRBV27 to TRBJ1-5; 10 nucleotides line up with TRBD1. Trimming took 4 bases from V and 6 from J; bases not matched to a gene: 6. The germline CDR1 and CDR2 sequences are MNHEY and SMNVEV (reference sequence). This CDR3 has 15 amino acids.

The chain carries TRBV5-6 and TRBJ1-1; 10 bases align to TRBD1. Germline V gene lookup returns CDR1 SGHDT and CDR2 YYEEEE. The CDR3 runs 17 residues. With 0 bases clipped from V and 6 bases from J, the junction kept 11 bases outside the gene matches. CDR3 sequence: CASSLEVDRGVVAEAFF. CDR3 DNA: TGTGCCAGCAGCTTGGAGGTGGACAGGGGGGTGGTTGCTGAAGCTTTCTTT.

This clone showed up just once. Here the CDR3 reads CAWSEASYYGYTF. DNA for the CDR3: TGTGCCTGGAGTGAGGCGTCCTACTATGGCTACACCTTC. The chain recombines TRBV30 with TRBJ1-2, with no clear D. Looked up from germline, CDR1 is GTSNPN and CDR2 is SVGIG (reference sequence). The V end was cut by 1 base, the J end by 3 bases, with 9 bases between. This CDR3 spans 13 amino acids.

This rearrangement joins TRBV30 to TRBJ2-2; 10 bases agree with TRBD1. Per the germline V gene, CDR1 is GTSNPN and CDR2 is SVGIG (reference sequence). V lost 0 bases to trimming and J lost 0 bases; unmatched junction nucleotides: 19. The CDR3 sequence is 22 residues long. CDR3 DNA sequence: TGTGCCTGGAGTGTACGGGCGGGACAGGGGAGGATGGGGATGACGAACACCGGGGAGCTGTTTTTT. Encoded protein: CAWSVRAGQGRMGMTNTGELFF.

The chain has TRBV6-1 and TRBJ2-3, with 11 bases that match TRBD1. CDR1 is MNHNS and CDR2 is SASEGT in the germline V gene. The CDR3 spans 14 residues. J was trimmed by 5 bases and V by 10 bases; bases with no gene match: 8. The CDR3 spells CATEVGTGGDTQYF. The CDR3 bases are TGTGCCACCGAAGTCGGGACAGGGGGAGATACGCAGTATTTT.

The chain employs TRBV7-2 and TRBJ2-3; D may be TRBD1 (6 bases). The V gene's germline CDR1 is SGHTA and CDR2 FQGNSA. Trimming stripped 3 bases from V and 2 bases from J, with 12 bases between. The CDR3 sequence is 15 residues long. CDR3 DNA: TGTGCCAGCAGCTTTGGGACACGATACACAGATACGCAGTATTTT. It is translated as CASSFGTRYTDTQYF.

This clone was recorded only once. The genes are TRBV9 and TRBJ2-6, with 7 bases identical to TRBD1. Germline trimming cut 0 bases from V and 0 bases from J; bases unmatched to any gene: 9. This CDR3 region has 19 residues. CDR1 is SGDLS and CDR2 is YYNGEE in the germline V gene. The CDR3 protein is CASSVDPGGLLSGANVLTF. CDR3 coding DNA: TGTGCCAGCAGCGTAGACCCAGGGGGATTACTCTCTGGGGCCAACGTCCTGACTTTC.

The chain has TRBV15 and TRBJ2-2; D possibly corresponds to TRBD1 (5 bases). The germline CDR1 and CDR2 sequences are LNHNV and YYDKDF (reference sequence). Trimming shortened V by 3 bases and J by 1 base, and 9 bases separated the two germline ends. This CDR3 region has 15 residues. In DNA, the CDR3 is TGTGCCACCAGCAGCCAACAGGAGAACACCGGGGAGCTGTTTTTT. Translation gives CATSSQQENTGELFF.

The chain combines TRBV10-1 with TRBJ2-1, with a tentative D call TRBD1 (5 bases). Trimming took 2 bases from V and 8 from J, leaving 7 bases between them. The germline CDR1 and CDR2 sequences are WNHNN and SYGVQD (reference sequence). The CDR3 covers 12 residues. The CDR3 bases are TGCGCCAGCAGTGAGATCAGGGATGAGCAGTTCTTC. This translates into CASSEIRDEQFF.

The chain recombines TRBV30 with TRBJ2-5; TRBD1 agrees at 10 bases. V trimming: 4 bases; J trimming: 4 bases; junction bases outside the gene matches: 3. The CDR3 totals 13 residues. The germline gives CDR1 GTSNPN, CDR2 SVGIG (reference sequence). CDR3 loop: CAWNRDRGETQYF. CDR3 DNA: TGTGCCTGGAACCGGGACAGGGGAGAGACCCAGTACTTC.

The chain has TRBV18 and TRBJ2-3; D may be TRBD1 (6 bases). V lost 3 bases and J lost 4, with 14 bases in between. Germline CDR1 KGHSH, CDR2 LQKENI. CDR3 length equals 15 residues. CDR3 DNA: TGTGCCAGCTCACCCACAGGGATGGGATCAGATACGCAGTATTTT. Residues: CASSPTGMGSDTQYF.

V and J are TRBV7-9 and TRBJ2-7; 8 bases agree with TRBD1. Germline assignment: CDR1 SEHNR and CDR2 FQNEAQ (reference sequence). CDR3 length: 15 residues. The J segment lost 2 bases and the V segment lost 5 bases, leaving 8 bases of the junction unmatched. The CDR3 DNA sequence: TGTGCCAGCAGCCCGCCGGACAGGGTTGCCTACGAGCAGTACTTC. This sequence encodes CASSPPDRVAYEQYF.

Here the CDR3 DNA reads TGTGCCAGCAGCTTTTCAGGGGCATCCTACGAGCAGTACTTC. This encodes CASSFSGASYEQYF. This chain joins TRBV7-2 and TRBJ2-7, with D maybe TRBD1 (6 bases). V was trimmed by 3 bases and J by 1 base, leaving 10 bases between them. This CDR3 has 14 amino acids. The germline CDR1 and CDR2 sequences are SGHTA and FQGNSA.

V is TRBV10-3 and J is TRBJ2-5; the D gene could be TRBD1 or TRBD2 (5 bases each). Germline CDR1 ENHRY, CDR2 SYGVKD. V shed 4 bases and J shed 5 bases, with 5 bases lying between them. This CDR3 region has 11 residues. This CDR3 reads CAISGGETQYF. The CDR3 bases are TGTGCCATCAGTGGGGGGGAGACCCAGTACTTC.